The 32 T cell receptor beta chains below all came from one sample that was sequenced in a study of vaccination and CD4 T cells after COVID-19. With the Oncomine TCR Beta short-read assay, DNA from cultured CD4+ T cells was sequenced. One entry per CDR3 protein, called by TCRdb with MiXCR from the PCR reads. The data show 9,000 to 9,500 distinct CDR3 sequences, roughly a third seen once. This sample's treatment: approximately 9-day PBMC culture with coronavirus spike peptide pools or control peptides (ViraFEST assay). The collection of CD4+ T cells from the unexposed donor took place before the COVID-19 pandemic (2011-2018). These receptors have no known antigen. The sample taken for sequencing was CD4+ T cells from blood, cultured in vitro. These receptors were collected from a human donor in good health.

V usage is TRBV6-1 and J usage is TRBJ1-5; no definite D call. Looked up from germline, CDR1 is MNHNS and CDR2 is SASEGT. The CDR3 extends over 14 amino acids. The V and J ends lost 4 bases and 9 bases respectively, with 16 bases between them. The CDR3 DNA follows: TGTGCCAGCAGTGCCGTCTATGAACGGAGGCCCCAGCATTTT. Amino acids: CASSAVYERRPQHF.

This clonotype was counted between two and nine times. The genes are TRBV7-9 and TRBJ1-5; D remains unclear. CDR1 and CDR2 (germline): SEHNR, FQNEAQ (reference sequence). V lost 5 bases and J lost 1, with 9 bases in between. The CDR3 totals 14 residues. CDR3 loop: CASSRAESNQPQHF. The CDR3 bases are TGTGCCAGCAGCAGGGCAGAGAGCAATCAGCCCCAGCATTTT. Combining the CDR3 with reference TRBV7-9 and TRBJ1-5 gives the whole variable domain DTGVSQNPRHKITKRGQNVTFRCDPISEHNRLYWYRQTLGQGPEFLTYFQNEAQLEKSRLLSDRFSAERPKGSFSTLEIQRTEQGDSAMYLCASSRAESNQPQHFGDGTRLSIL.

This clonotype was counted between two and nine times. The chain has TRBV30 and TRBJ1-6; no definite D call. V lost 2 bases, J lost 13 bases, and 15 bases lay in between. This CDR3 spans 13 amino acids. Germline V CDR1 and CDR2: GTSNPN, SVGIG (reference sequence). This chain's CDR3 is CAWSLNGLEPLHF. In DNA form, the CDR3 reads TGTGCCTGGAGTTTGAACGGGCTGGAGCCCCTCCACTTT.

This chain uses TRBV27 with TRBJ1-1, with TRBD1 as a possible D gene (5 bases). The V end was cut by 9 bases, the J end by 3 bases, with 11 bases between. CDR1 MNHEY and CDR2 SMNVEV come from the germline V gene (reference sequence). The CDR3 contains 12 residues. For the CDR3, the DNA is TGTGCCAGTTTCGACAGCCACACTGAAGCTTTCTTT. It yields the protein CASFDSHTEAFF.

This sequence joins TRBV29-1 and TRBJ2-3; a weak D match, TRBD2 (6 bases). CDR3 length equals 18 residues. The germline gives CDR1 SQVTM, CDR2 ANQGSEA. V lost 7 bases, J lost 0 bases, and 26 bases lay in between. For the CDR3, the DNA is TGCAGCGCCACTAGTTCGGGCTGGACACTAGCTAGCACAGATACGCAGTATTTT. As protein: CSATSSGWTLASTDTQYF.

This clonotype was counted a few times. The chain couples TRBV7-2 to TRBJ2-2; 9 bases align to TRBD1. CDR1 and CDR2 (germline): SGHTA, FQGNSA. The J segment lost 4 bases and the V segment lost 2 bases, leaving 8 bases of the junction unmatched. This CDR3 has 17 residues. In DNA form, the CDR3 reads TGTGCCAGCAGCTTAAACCGGGACAGGGCTCTCACCGGGGAGCTGTTTTTT. Amino acids: CASSLNRDRALTGELFF. The full variable domain, completed using reference TRBV7-2 and TRBJ2-2, is GAGVSQSPSNKVTEKGKDVELRCDPISGHTALYWYRQSLGQGLEFLIYFQGNSAPDKSGLPSDRFSAERTGGSVSTLTIQRTQQEDSAVYLCASSLNRDRALTGELFFGEGSRLTVL.

This clonotype was detected only a few times. The rearrangement uses TRBV7-8 and TRBJ1-6, with D uncertain. The length of the CDR3 is 17 residues. Trimming cost V 2 bases and J 0 bases, with 11 bases left between them. Germline V gene data show CDR1 as SGHVS and CDR2 as FQNEAQ. CDR3 sequence (DNA): TGTGCCAGCAGCTTATGGGAGGAAAGCTCCTATAATTCACCCCTCCACTTT. Residues: CASSLWEESSYNSPLHF.

The rearrangement joins TRBV7-2 to TRBJ2-3; TRBD1 or TRBD2 may be the D gene (5 bases each). The CDR3 has 17 residues. Germline loops: CDR1 SGHTA, CDR2 FQGNSA. The V end was cut by 6 bases, the J end by 3 bases, with 22 bases between. The CDR3 here is CASRKEGWETDTDTQYF. CDR3 DNA: TGTGCCAGCAGAAAAGAAGGTTGGGAGACAGATACAGATACGCAGTATTTT.

The rearrangement joins TRBV2 to TRBJ1-5, with D unresolved. The CDR3 loop spans 15 amino acids. Germline V gene data show CDR1 as SNHLY and CDR2 as FYNNEI. The V end lost 2 bases, the J end lost 0 bases, and 8 bases lay between the germline ends. DNA for the CDR3: TGTGCCAGCAGTGAATTAGGGAATAGCAATCAGCCCCAGCATTTT. Translation gives CASSELGNSNQPQHF.

The chain employs TRBV6-2 or TRBV6-3 and TRBJ1-6; no firm D call. V gave up 4 bases and J gave up 0 bases, with 10 bases separating them. Germline CDR1 and CDR2: MNHEY and SVGEGT. This CDR3 comprises 16 residues. The CDR3 spells CASSWRVGSYNSPLHF. The CDR3 coding sequence is TGTGCCAGCAGTTGGAGGGTGGGCTCCTATAATTCACCCCTCCACTTT.

The gene calls are TRBV6-1 and TRBJ1-2; D is unresolved. The CDR3 sequence is 13 residues long. V lost 7 bases and J 8 bases, leaving 17 bases between the germline ends. Germline loops: CDR1 MNHNS, CDR2 SASEGT. The CDR3 sequence is CASTIEGWAGYTF. CDR3 coding DNA: TGTGCCAGCACGATTGAAGGTTGGGCCGGCTACACCTTC.

The chain links TRBV7-6 to TRBJ2-5; D might be TRBD1 (5 bases). CDR3 size: 14 residues. Trimming left V 1 base short and J 7 bases short, with 13 bases between. Per germline, CDR1 SGHVS and CDR2 FNYEAQ. Here the CDR3 reads CASSLDQGAGTQYF. The CDR3 DNA reads TGTGCCAGCAGCTTAGACCAGGGTGCTGGGACCCAGTACTTC.

By its share, this clonotype is medium-sized (0.01 to 0.1%). The chain uses TRBV6-1 and TRBJ1-5, with D unresolved. V lost 4 bases and J lost 0, with 13 bases in between. Germline V lookup: CDR1 MNHNS, CDR2 SASEGT. This CDR3 comprises 16 residues. CDR3 loop: CASSAIGLYSNQPQHF. CDR3 DNA sequence: TGTGCCAGCAGTGCTATAGGACTATATAGCAATCAGCCCCAGCATTTT.

This chain uses TRBV6-1 with TRBJ1-2; possible D gene TRBD1, 5 bases. Trimming took off 6 bases at V and 0 bases at J, with 14 bases between the two ends. Germline assignment: CDR1 MNHNS and CDR2 SASEGT. There are 15 residues in the CDR3. The CDR3 DNA follows: TGTGCCAGCAGAAAAGGGGCTTTCGCTAACTATGGCTACACCTTC. This gives the protein CASRKGAFANYGYTF.

The sample holds a few counts of this clonotype. This sequence joins TRBV4-1 and TRBJ2-7; no reliable D call. This CDR3 has 17 residues. The germline V gene has CDR1 MGHRA and CDR2 YSYEKL. V was shortened by 0 bases and J by 0 bases, with 15 bases between the two germline ends. The CDR3 DNA reads as TGCGCCAGCAGCCAAGATCGTATCTTAAGGAGCTCCTACGAGCAGTACTTC. It is translated as CASSQDRILRSSYEQYF.

The chain combines TRBV19 with TRBJ1-1, with D tentatively TRBD1 (5 bases). Trimming left V 4 bases short and J 3 bases short, with 15 bases between. The length of the CDR3 is 15 residues. Per germline, CDR1 LNHDA and CDR2 SQIVND (reference sequence). This CDR3 is CASSTRSGGYTEAFF. The CDR3 DNA is TGTGCCAGTAGTACCCGATCGGGGGGATACACTGAAGCTTTCTTT. The whole variable domain, remainder taken from reference TRBV19 and TRBJ1-1, is DGGITQSPKYLFRKEGQNVTLSCEQNLNHDAMYWYRQDPGQGLRLIYYSQIVNDFQKGDIAEGYSVSREKKESFPLTVTSAQKNPTAFYLCASSTRSGGYTEAFFGQGTRLTVV.

This chain connects TRBV6-1 to TRBJ2-1; maybe TRBD2 (6 bases). Trimming took off 6 bases at V and 1 base at J, with 10 bases between the two ends. Looked up from germline, CDR1 is MNHNS and CDR2 is SASEGT. The CDR3 consists of 14 residues. The CDR3 sequence: CASRETRSYNEQFF. In DNA, the CDR3 is TGTGCCAGCAGGGAGACTAGGTCCTACAATGAGCAGTTCTTC.

V and J are TRBV6-1 and TRBJ1-2, with D possibly matching TRBD1 (5 bases). The CDR3 has 14 residues. Germline CDR1 MNHNS, CDR2 SASEGT. The V and J ends lost 6 bases and 4 bases respectively, with 15 bases between them. CDR3 protein: CASRPPGPSYGYTF. CDR3 DNA sequence: TGTGCCAGCAGGCCTCCGGGACCCAGCTATGGCTACACCTTC.

The chain recombines TRBV20-1 with TRBJ2-3; tentatively, D is TRBD2 (5 bases). CDR1 is DFQATT, CDR2 SNEGSKA, per germline (reference sequence). This CDR3 is built from 13 residues. The V end was cut by 1 base, the J end by 3 bases, with 8 bases between. The CDR3 DNA sequence: TGCAGTGCTAGAGGCCTAGCTACAGATACGCAGTATTTT. It yields the protein CSARGLATDTQYF.

The CDR3 DNA is TGTGCCAGCAGTTCCCCTGCCCGGGACAACTATGGCTACACCTTC. Translating it yields CASSSPARDNYGYTF. The genes are TRBV6-5 and TRBJ1-2; weak D call: TRBD1 (5 bases). Trimming cost V 4 bases and J 2 bases, with 14 bases left between them. Germline CDR1 and CDR2: MNHEY and SVGAGI. The CDR3 length is 15 residues.

The gene calls are TRBV10-3 and TRBJ2-7; D remains unclear. With 4 bases removed from V and 4 bases from J, the gap between germline ends came to 5 bases. The CDR3 covers 11 residues. Germline V CDR1 and CDR2: ENHRY, SYGVKD. The DNA for the CDR3 is TGTGCCATCAGTGCTGAATACGAGCAGTACTTC. Translation gives CAISAEYEQYF.

This clonotype was found a few times. The chain employs TRBV7-3 and TRBJ2-5, with TRBD2 as a possible D gene (7 bases). Per the germline V gene, CDR1 is SGHTA and CDR2 is FQGTGA. V dropped 8 bases and J dropped 3 bases, with 13 bases sitting between them. The CDR3 loop spans 13 amino acids. The CDR3 bases are TGTGCCAGCGCCGGGGGGCCTGAAGAGACCCAGTACTTC. Residues: CASAGGPEETQYF.

The J gene is TRBJ1-5, the V gene TRBV24-1; 10 bases fit TRBD1. The CDR3 loop spans 19 amino acids. Trimming took 9 bases from V and 0 from J; bases not matched to a gene: 16. Germline V gene sequence: CDR1 KGHDR, CDR2 SFDVKD. This chain's CDR3 is CATAERHRQGAHSNQPQHF. The CDR3, as DNA: TGTGCCACCGCAGAACGGCACAGACAGGGGGCGCATAGCAATCAGCCCCAGCATTTT.

This clonotype occurred a few times. The J gene is TRBJ1-2, the V gene TRBV30; the match to TRBD1 covers 8 bases. Germline CDR1 is GTSNPN and CDR2 is SVGIG (reference sequence). Trimming cost V 5 bases and J 4 bases; bases outside gene matches: 6. The CDR3 contains 13 residues. CDR3 sequence reads: CAWVSGQGYGYTF. The CDR3 region has the DNA TGTGCCTGGGTTTCCGGACAGGGCTATGGCTACACCTTC.

The chain employs TRBV7-8 and TRBJ1-2, with TRBD1 as a possible D gene (5 bases). The CDR3 loop spans 13 amino acids. Trimming cost V 1 base and J 6 bases, with 9 bases left between them. The germline V gene encodes CDR1 SGHVS and CDR2 FQNEAQ. CDR3 in DNA: TGTGCCAGCAGCTTAGACAGGCTAGATGGCTACACCTTC. Protein product: CASSLDRLDGYTF.

The CDR3 bases are TGCGCCAGCAGCTTGGGGACAGATAACACTGAAGCTTTCTTT. Translating it yields CASSLGTDNTEAFF. V is TRBV5-1 and J is TRBJ1-1; a weak D match, TRBD1 (6 bases). Germline-derived CDR1 and CDR2 are SGHRS and YFSETQ. V lost 0 bases and J 2 bases, leaving 8 bases between the germline ends. The CDR3 spans 14 residues.

This clonotype qualifies as medium-sized. V gene TRBV6-5 combines with J gene TRBJ1-2; D is uncertain. With 2 bases removed from V and 8 bases from J, the gap between germline ends came to 15 bases. Germline-derived CDR1 and CDR2 are MNHEY and SVGAGI. The CDR3 length is 14 residues. The CDR3 coding sequence is TGTGCCAGCAGTTACCTCGGGGAGGGTTGGGGCTACACCTTC. Its protein product is CASSYLGEGWGYTF.

This clonotype has a handful of counts. CDR3 sequence: CASSPGLAVQETQYF. In DNA form, the CDR3 reads TGTGCCAGCAGTCCGGGACTAGCGGTCCAAGAGACCCAGTACTTC. This chain links TRBV7-9 with TRBJ2-5; 11 bases match TRBD2. J gave up 1 base and V 6 bases, and 4 bases lay outside the gene matches. This CDR3 comprises 15 residues. In germline, CDR1 is SEHNR, CDR2 FQNEAQ (reference sequence).

The count of this clonotype is one. The chain uses TRBV5-8 and TRBJ2-5, with 8 bases fitting TRBD1. The length of the CDR3 is 15 residues. Germline V CDR1 and CDR2: SGHTS, YDEGEE. V lost 4 bases, J lost 4 bases, and 9 bases stayed unmatched. This CDR3 reads CASSAGQGMGETQYF. In DNA, the CDR3 is TGTGCCAGCAGCGCCGGACAGGGAATGGGAGAGACCCAGTACTTC.

This clonotype was found once. The chain uses TRBV30 and TRBJ1-1, with TRBD1 matching over 10 bases. Germline trimming cut 3 bases from V and 6 bases from J; bases unmatched to any gene: 10. Germline V gene lookup returns CDR1 GTSNPN and CDR2 SVGIG (reference sequence). This CDR3 is 15 amino acids long. The CDR3: CAWRFLGTGEAEAFF. The CDR3 coding sequence is TGTGCCTGGAGGTTCCTCGGGACAGGGGAAGCTGAAGCTTTCTTT. Full variable domain (remainder filled in from reference TRBV30 and TRBJ1-1): SQTIHQWPATLVQPVGSPLSLECTVEGTSNPNLYWYRQAAGRGLQLLFYSVGIGQISSEVPQNLSASRPQDRQFILSSKKLLLSDSGFYLCAWRFLGTGEAEAFFGQGTRLTVV.

Only a few counts were recorded for this clonotype. One end of the junction does not line up with germline, which may come from a read error. This chain uses TRBV6-1 with TRBJ1-4, with TRBD1 matching 9 bases. The germline gives CDR1 MNHNS, CDR2 SASEGT. The CDR3 sequence is 14 residues long. The CDR3 loop reads CASSAGQGIPQGSF. The CDR3 nucleotides read TGTGCCAGCAGTGCCGGACAGGGGATACCCCAAGGCTCTTTT.

The chain is built from TRBV30 and TRBJ1-5; D is undetermined. The germline CDR1 and CDR2 sequences are GTSNPN and SVGIG (reference sequence). The CDR3 extends over 13 amino acids. V was pared by 2 bases and J by 5 bases, with 10 bases between. CDR3 sequence: CAWSLVGYQPQHF. The CDR3 nucleotides read TGTGCCTGGAGTCTAGTAGGGTATCAGCCCCAGCATTTT.